Sequencing of this T cell receptor beta chain was carried out in a study of cytomegalovirus exposure and HLA in healthy donors. General study points: Immune exposure data for these donors was limited to CMV serostatus. Most TCR sequences proved rare, with some public TCRs found in many donors. The investigators catalogued 150 or so TCR beta chains as cytomegalovirus-associated.

Regarding this clone: Its antigen is still unknown. At one end the junction does not follow the germline gene, possibly because of a read error.

All donors participated as healthy donors of bone marrow. The PCR made use of 60 Vbeta and 13 Jbeta primers. TCRdb keeps only in-frame clones here, not all; method: immunoSEQ multiplex PCR. The table includes over 70,000 clones, 70% to 85% detected once. The CDR3 contains 13 residues. The germline V gene encodes CDR1 SGHVS and CDR2 FNYEAQ. Sequences were obtained from PBMCs. The TCR comes from a man younger than 45 in good health and CMV-seropositive. V gene TRBV7-6 combines with J gene TRBJ2-2, with D maybe TRBD2 (5 bases). CDR3 in amino acids: CASSLTDTGELLF. The CDR3 coding sequence is TGTGCCAGCAGCTTAACCGACACCGGGGAGCTGCTTTTT.